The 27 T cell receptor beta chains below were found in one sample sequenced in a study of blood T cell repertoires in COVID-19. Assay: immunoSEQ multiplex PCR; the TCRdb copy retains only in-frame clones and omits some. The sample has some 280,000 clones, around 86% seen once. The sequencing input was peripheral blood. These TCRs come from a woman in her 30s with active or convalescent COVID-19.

The CDR3 sequence: CATSDPGADEQFF. Here the CDR3 DNA reads TGTGCCACCAGTGACCCCGGAGCGGATGAGCAGTTCTTC. The rearrangement links TRBV24-1 to TRBJ2-1; maybe TRBD2 (5 bases). Per the germline V gene, CDR1 is KGHDR and CDR2 is SFDVKD. The CDR3 is made up of 13 amino acids. The ends were cut back, 4 bases at V and 8 bases at J, with 11 bases in the middle.

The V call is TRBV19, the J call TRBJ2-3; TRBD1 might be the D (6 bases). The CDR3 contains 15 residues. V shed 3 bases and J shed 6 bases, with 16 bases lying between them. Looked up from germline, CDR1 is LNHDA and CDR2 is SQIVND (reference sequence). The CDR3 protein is CASSIPRGGQDTQYF. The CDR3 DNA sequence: TGTGCCAGTAGTATCCCCAGGGGTGGACAGGATACGCAGTATTTT.

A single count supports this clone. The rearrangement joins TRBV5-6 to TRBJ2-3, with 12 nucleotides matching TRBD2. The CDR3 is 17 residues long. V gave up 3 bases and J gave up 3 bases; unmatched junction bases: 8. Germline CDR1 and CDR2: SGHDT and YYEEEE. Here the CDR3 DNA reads TGTGCCAGCAGCTCCCTAGCGGGGGGGCTTGGAACAGATACGCAGTATTTT. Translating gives CASSSLAGGLGTDTQYF.

DNA of the CDR3: TGTGCCTGGAAGGTTGCGGGGGCCGTCCAAGAGACCCAGTACTTC. Amino acids: CAWKVAGAVQETQYF. This sequence joins TRBV30 and TRBJ2-5; weak D call: TRBD2 (7 bases). Trimming stripped 4 bases from V and 1 base from J, with 16 bases between. The length of the CDR3 is 15 residues. The germline V gene encodes CDR1 GTSNPN and CDR2 SVGIG (reference sequence).

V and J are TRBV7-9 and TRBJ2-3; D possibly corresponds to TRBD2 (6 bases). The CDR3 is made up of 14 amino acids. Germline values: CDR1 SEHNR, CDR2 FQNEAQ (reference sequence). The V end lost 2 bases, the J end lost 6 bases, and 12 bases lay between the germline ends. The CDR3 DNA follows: TGTGCCAGCAGCTTATGGACGGGGGAGGATACGCAGTATTTT. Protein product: CASSLWTGEDTQYF.

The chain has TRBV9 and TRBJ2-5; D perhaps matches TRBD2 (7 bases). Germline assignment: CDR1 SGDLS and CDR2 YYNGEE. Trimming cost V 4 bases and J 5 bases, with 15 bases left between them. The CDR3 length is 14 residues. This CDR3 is CASSFGGGRETQYF. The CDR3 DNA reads TGTGCCAGCAGCTTTGGGGGGGGGCGTGAGACCCAGTACTTC.

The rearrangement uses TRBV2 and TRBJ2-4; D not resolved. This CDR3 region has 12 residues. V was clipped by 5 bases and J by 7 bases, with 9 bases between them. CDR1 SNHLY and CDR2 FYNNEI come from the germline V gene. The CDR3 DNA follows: TGTGCCAGCAGTAGCCGCGTGAACATTCAGTACTTC. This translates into CASSSRVNIQYF.

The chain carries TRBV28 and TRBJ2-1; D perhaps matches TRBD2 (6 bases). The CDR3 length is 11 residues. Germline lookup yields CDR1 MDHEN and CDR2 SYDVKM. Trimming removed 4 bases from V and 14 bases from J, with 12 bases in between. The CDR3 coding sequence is TGTGCCAGCAGTTCCGGAAGGAGGGAGTTCTTC. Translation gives CASSSGRREFF.

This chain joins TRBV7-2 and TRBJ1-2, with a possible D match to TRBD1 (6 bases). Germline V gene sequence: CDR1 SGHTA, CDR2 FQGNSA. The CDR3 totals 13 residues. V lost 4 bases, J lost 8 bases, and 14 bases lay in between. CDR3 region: CASSSAWGQGYTF. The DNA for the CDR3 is TGTGCCAGCAGCTCTGCTTGGGGGCAAGGCTACACCTTC.

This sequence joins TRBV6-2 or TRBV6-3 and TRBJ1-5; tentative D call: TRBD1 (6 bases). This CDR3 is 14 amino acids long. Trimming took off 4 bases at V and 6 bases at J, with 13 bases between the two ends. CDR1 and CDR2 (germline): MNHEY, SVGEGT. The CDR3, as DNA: TGTGCCAGCAGTTCCACAACAGGGAGTCAGCCCCAGCATTTT. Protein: CASSSTTGSQPQHF.

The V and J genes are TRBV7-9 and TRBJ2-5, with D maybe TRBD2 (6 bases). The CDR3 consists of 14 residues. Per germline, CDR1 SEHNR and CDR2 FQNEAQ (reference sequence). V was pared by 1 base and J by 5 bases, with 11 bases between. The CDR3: CASSLDPSVETQYF. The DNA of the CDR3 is TGTGCCAGCAGCTTAGATCCTAGCGTGGAGACCCAGTACTTC.

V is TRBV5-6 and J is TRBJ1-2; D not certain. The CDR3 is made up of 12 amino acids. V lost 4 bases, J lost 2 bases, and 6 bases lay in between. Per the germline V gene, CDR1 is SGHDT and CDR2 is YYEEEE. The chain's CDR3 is CASSEKNYGYTF. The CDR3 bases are TGTGCCAGCAGCGAGAAAAACTATGGCTACACCTTC.

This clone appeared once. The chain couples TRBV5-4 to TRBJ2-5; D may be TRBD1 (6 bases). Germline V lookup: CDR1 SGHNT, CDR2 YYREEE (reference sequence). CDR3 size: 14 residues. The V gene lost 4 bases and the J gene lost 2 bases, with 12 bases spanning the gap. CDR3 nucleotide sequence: TGTGCCAGCAGCACCGGACAGTTACAAGAGACCCAGTACTTC. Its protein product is CASSTGQLQETQYF.

The CDR3 DNA is TGTGCCAGCAGTTCTACAGGGGTGGGTAATGAAAAACTGTTTTTT. Its protein is CASSSTGVGNEKLFF. The chain employs TRBV27 and TRBJ1-4; 7 nucleotides line up with TRBD1. Trimming took 4 bases from V and 4 from J; bases not matched to a gene: 6. The CDR3 is made up of 15 amino acids. From germline, CDR1 is MNHEY and CDR2 SMNVEV (reference sequence).

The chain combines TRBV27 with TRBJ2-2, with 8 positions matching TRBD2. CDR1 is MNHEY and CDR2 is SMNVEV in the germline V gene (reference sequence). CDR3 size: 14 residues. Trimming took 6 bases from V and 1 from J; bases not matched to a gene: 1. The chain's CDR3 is CASRSGGNTGELFF. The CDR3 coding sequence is TGTGCCAGCAGGAGCGGGGGGAACACCGGGGAGCTGTTTTTT.

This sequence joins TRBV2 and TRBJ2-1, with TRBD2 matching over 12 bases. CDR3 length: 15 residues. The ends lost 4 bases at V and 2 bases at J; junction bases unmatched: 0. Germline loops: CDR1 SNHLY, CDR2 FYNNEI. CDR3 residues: CASSGTSGAYNEQFF. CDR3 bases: TGTGCCAGCAGTGGGACTAGCGGGGCCTACAATGAGCAGTTCTTC.

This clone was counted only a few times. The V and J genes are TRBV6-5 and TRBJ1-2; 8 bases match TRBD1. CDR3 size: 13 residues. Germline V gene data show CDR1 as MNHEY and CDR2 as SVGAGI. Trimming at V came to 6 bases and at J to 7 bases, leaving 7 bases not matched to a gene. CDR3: CASSLGTGGGYTF. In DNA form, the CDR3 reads TGTGCCAGCAGCCTCGGGACAGGAGGTGGCTACACCTTC.

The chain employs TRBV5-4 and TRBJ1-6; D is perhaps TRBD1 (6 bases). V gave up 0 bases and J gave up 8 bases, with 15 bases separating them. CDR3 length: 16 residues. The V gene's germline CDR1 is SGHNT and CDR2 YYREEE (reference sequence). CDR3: CASSLAGGSVDSPLHF. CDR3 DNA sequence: TGTGCCAGCAGCTTGGCGGGGGGCTCGGTTGATTCACCCCTCCACTTT.

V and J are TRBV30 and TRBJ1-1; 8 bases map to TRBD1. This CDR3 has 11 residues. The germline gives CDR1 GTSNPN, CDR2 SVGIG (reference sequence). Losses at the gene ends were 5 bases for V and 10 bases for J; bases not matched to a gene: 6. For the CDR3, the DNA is TGTGCCTGGGATGACAGGGGTGGAGCTTTCTTT. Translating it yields CAWDDRGGAFF.

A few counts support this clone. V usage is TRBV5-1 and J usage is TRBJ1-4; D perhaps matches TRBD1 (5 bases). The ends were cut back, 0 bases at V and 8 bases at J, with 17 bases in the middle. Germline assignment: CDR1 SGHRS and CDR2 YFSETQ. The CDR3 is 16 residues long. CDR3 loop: CASSLGREVSGEKLFF. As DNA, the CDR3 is TGCGCCAGCAGCTTGGGCAGGGAGGTATCGGGGGAAAAACTGTTTTTT.

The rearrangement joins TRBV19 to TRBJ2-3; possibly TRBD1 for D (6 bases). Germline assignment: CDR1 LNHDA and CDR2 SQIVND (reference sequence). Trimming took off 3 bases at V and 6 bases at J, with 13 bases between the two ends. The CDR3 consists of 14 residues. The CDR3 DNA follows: TGTGCCAGTAGTATCCCTGGGGGCTGGGATACGCAGTATTTT. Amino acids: CASSIPGGWDTQYF.

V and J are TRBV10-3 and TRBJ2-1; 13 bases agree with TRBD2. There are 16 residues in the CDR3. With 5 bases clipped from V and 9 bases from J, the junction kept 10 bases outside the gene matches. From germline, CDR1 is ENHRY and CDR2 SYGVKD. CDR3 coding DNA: TGTGCCATCAGTTACCGACTAGCGGGGGGACAAGCTGAGCAGTTCTTC. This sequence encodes CAISYRLAGGQAEQFF.

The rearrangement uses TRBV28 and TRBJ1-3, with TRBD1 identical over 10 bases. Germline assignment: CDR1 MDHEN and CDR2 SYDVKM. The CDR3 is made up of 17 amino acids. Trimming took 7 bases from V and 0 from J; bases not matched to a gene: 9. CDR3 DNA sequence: TGTGCCAGCAACACCCGGGACAGGGGACACTCTGGAAACACCATATATTTT. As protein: CASNTRDRGHSGNTIYF. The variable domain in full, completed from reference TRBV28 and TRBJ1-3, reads DVKVTQSSRYLVKRTGEKVFLECVQDMDHENMFWYRQDPGLGLRLIYFSYDVKMKEKGDIPEGYSVSREKKERFSLILESASTNQTSMYLCASNTRDRGHSGNTIYFGEGSWLTVV.

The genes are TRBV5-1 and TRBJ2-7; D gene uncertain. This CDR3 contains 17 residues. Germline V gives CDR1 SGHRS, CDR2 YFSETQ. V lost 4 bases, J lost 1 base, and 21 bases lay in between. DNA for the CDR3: TGCGCCAGCAGCCCCGCCCCCCCGACAACCGTTTCCTACGAGCAGTACTTC. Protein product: CASSPAPPTTVSYEQYF.

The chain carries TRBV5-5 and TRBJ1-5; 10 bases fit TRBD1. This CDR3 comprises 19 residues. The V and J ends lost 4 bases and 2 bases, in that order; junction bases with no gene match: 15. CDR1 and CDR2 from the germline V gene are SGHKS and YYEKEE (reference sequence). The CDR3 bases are TGTGCCAGCAGCCCAGGTGGGACAGGGGTAATTTCGGGCAATCAGCCCCAGCATTTT. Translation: CASSPGGTGVISGNQPQHF.

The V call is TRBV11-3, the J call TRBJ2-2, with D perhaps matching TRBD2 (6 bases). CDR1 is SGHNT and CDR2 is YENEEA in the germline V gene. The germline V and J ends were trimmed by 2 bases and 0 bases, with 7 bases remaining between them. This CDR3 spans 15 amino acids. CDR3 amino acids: CASSLRGTNTGELFF. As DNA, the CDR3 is TGTGCCAGCAGCTTACGGGGGACGAACACCGGGGAGCTGTTTTTT.

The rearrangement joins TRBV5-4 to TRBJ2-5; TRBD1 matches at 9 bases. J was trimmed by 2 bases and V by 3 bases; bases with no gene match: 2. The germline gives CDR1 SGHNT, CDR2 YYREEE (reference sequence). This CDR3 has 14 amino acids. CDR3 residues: CASSSTGGQETQYF. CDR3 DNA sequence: TGTGCCAGCAGCTCGACAGGGGGGCAAGAGACCCAGTACTTC.